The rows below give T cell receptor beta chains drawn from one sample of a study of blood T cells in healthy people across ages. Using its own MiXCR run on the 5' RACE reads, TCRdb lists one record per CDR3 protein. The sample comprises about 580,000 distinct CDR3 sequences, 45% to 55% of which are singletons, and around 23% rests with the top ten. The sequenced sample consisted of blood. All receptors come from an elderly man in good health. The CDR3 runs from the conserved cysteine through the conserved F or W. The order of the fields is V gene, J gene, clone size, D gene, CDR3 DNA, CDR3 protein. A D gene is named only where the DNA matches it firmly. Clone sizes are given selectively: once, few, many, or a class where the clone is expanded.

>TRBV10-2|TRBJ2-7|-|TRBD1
TGCGCCAGCAGATCACAAGGGGACAGGTCCTACGAGCAGTACTTC
CASRSQGDRSYEQYF
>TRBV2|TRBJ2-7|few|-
TGTGCCAGCAGGGACCTCGGGCGGTACGAGCAGTACTTC
CASRDLGRYEQYF
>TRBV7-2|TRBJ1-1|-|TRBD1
TGTGCCAGCAGAGGACAGGGGGGGAACACTGAAGCTTTCTTT
CASRGQGGNTEAFF
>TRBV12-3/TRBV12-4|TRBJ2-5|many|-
TGTGCCAGCAGTTTGGGATCTCGAGAGACCCAGTACTTC
CASSLGSRETQYF
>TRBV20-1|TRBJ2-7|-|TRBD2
TGCAGTGCTAGACTCCCAGGGCAGGGGACTAGTCTCAGCTCCTACGAGCAGTACTTC
CSARLPGQGTSLSSYEQYF
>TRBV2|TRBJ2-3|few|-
TGTGCCAGCAGTCCGGGACTGAGTGCTAGCACAGATACGCAGTATTTT
CASSPGLSASTDTQYF
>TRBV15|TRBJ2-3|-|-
TGTGCCACCAGCAGAGTTGGGGTTCGCACAGATACGCAGTATTTT
CATSRVGVRTDTQYF
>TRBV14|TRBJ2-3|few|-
TGTGCCAGCAGCCACAGATCGGTGGCGGATACGCAGTATTTT
CASSHRSVADTQYF
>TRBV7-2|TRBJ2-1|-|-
TGTGCCAGCAGCCCCCAGGGACACCCATACAATGAGCAGTTCTTC
CASSPQGHPYNEQFF
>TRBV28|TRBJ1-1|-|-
TGTGCCAGCAGGGTCCCCCACGGCAGGCTCACTGAAGCTTTCTTT
CASRVPHGRLTEAFF
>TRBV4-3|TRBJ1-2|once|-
TGCGCCAGCAGCCCCCGCTGGACCGGAACAACGACTAACTATGGCTACACCTTC
CASSPRWTGTTTNYGYTF
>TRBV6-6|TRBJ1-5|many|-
TGTGCCACCTGGGGCAGTGGACAGCCCCAGCATTTT
CATWGSGQPQHF
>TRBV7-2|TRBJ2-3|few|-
TGTGCCAGCAGCTCCTCAGGGGGGGCTGGAACAGATACGCAGTATTTT
CASSSSGGAGTDTQYF
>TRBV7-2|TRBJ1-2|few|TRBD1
TGTGCCAGCAGCTTAATGGCCAGGGGGCAAGAAGGCTACACCTTC
CASSLMARGQEGYTF
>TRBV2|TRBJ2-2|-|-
TGTGCCAGCAGGATGGGGGTGGGGCGGGAGCTGTTTTTT
CASRMGVGRELFF
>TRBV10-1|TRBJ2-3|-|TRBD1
TGCGCCGGCAGCCGAAGACAGGGCTTCACAGATACGCAGTATTTT
CAGSRRQGFTDTQYF
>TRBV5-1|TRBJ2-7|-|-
TGCGCCAGCAGCCCCTCGCTAGGGGAAACCTACGAGCAGTACTTC
CASSPSLGETYEQYF
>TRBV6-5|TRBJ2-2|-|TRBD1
TGTGCCAGCAGTCGGACAGGGTACGACACCGGGGAGCTGTTTTTT
CASSRTGYDTGELFF
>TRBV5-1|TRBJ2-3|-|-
TGCGCCAGCACCGGGGCAGGGGCGGCACTACACACAGATACGCAGTATTTT
CASTGAGAALHTDTQYF